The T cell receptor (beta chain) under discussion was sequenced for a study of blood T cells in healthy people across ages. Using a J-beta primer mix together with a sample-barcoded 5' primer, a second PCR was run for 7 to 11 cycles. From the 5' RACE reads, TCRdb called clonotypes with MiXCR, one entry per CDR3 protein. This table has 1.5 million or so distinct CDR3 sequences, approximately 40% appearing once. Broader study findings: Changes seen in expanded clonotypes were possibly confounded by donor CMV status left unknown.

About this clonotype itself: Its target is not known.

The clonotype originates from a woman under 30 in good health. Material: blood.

In DNA, the CDR3 is TGCAGCGTTGAAGAACAGGGGCCCAGGTATGGCTACACCTTC. This translates into CSVEEQGPRYGYTF. The V call is TRBV29-1, the J call TRBJ1-2, with 7 nucleotides matching TRBD1. Losses at the gene ends were 0 bases for V and 5 bases for J; bases not matched to a gene: 6. Germline V gene lookup returns CDR1 SQVTM and CDR2 ANQGSEA. The CDR3 is made up of 14 amino acids.